This entry lists 31 T cell receptor beta chains sequenced from one sample in a study of cytomegalovirus exposure and HLA in healthy donors. With 60 Vbeta and 13 Jbeta primers, the PCR was carried out. TCRdb's table, derived via immunoSEQ multiplex PCR, lists solely in-frame clones and lacks some. This table has tens of thousands of clones, over 75% appearing once. Sequenced sample: PBMCs. The source of these receptors is a man between 40 and 49 years old in good health and CMV-seronegative.

This clone was found a few times. The chain employs TRBV9 and TRBJ2-7; perhaps TRBD2 as D (6 bases). The CDR3 has 14 amino acids. Germline CDR1 is SGDLS and CDR2 is YYNGEE. The ends were cut back, 0 bases at V and 0 bases at J, with 7 bases in the middle. As DNA, the CDR3 is TGTGCCAGCAGCGTAGGCGGGGACTCCTACGAGCAGTACTTC. Translating it yields CASSVGGDSYEQYF. The full variable domain, completed using reference TRBV9 and TRBJ2-7, is DSGVTQTPKHLITATGQRVTLRCSPRSGDLSVYWYQQSLDQGLQFLIQYYNGEERAKGNILERFSAQQFPDLHSELNLSSLELGDSALYFCASSVGGDSYEQYFGPGTRLTVT.

The chain combines TRBV7-2 with TRBJ2-3; D remains ambiguous. CDR1 SGHTA and CDR2 FQGNSA come from the germline V gene. V shed 1 base and J shed 2 bases, with 10 bases lying between them. CDR3 length: 15 residues. CDR3 region: CASSLGESLTDTQYF. The CDR3 DNA sequence: TGTGCCAGCAGCTTAGGCGAGTCTCTCACAGATACGCAGTATTTT.

The chain is built from TRBV18 and TRBJ2-5; D perhaps matches TRBD2 (5 bases). Per the germline V gene, CDR1 is KGHSH and CDR2 is LQKENI. The CDR3 is made up of 14 amino acids. Trimming took off 3 bases at V and 1 base at J, with 9 bases between the two ends. CDR3 sequence: CASSPLRAQETQYF. The CDR3, as DNA: TGTGCCAGCTCACCTTTGCGGGCCCAAGAGACCCAGTACTTC.

The V gene is TRBV2, the J gene TRBJ2-7; possibly TRBD1 for D (5 bases). Germline assignment: CDR1 SNHLY and CDR2 FYNNEI. This CDR3 contains 14 residues. Trimming took 3 bases from V and 3 from J, leaving 12 bases between them. This chain's CDR3 is CASSDPQADYEQYF. CDR3 nucleotide sequence: TGTGCCAGCAGTGATCCACAGGCCGACTACGAGCAGTACTTC. The full variable domain, with the rest looked up from reference TRBV2 and TRBJ2-7, is EPEVTQTPSHQVTQMGQEVILRCVPISNHLYFYWYRQILGQKVEFLVSFYNNEISEKSEIFDDQFSVERPDGSNFTLKIRSTKLEDSAMYFCASSDPQADYEQYFGPGTRLTVT.

In DNA form, the CDR3 reads TGTGCCAGCAGCTTAGGTCAGGAAAACTATGGCTACACCTTC. Amino acid sequence: CASSLGQENYGYTF. V is TRBV7-9 and J is TRBJ1-2; no clear D gene. The CDR3 totals 14 residues. In germline, CDR1 is SEHNR, CDR2 FQNEAQ (reference sequence). Between the trimmed V and J ends, which lost 1 base and 2 bases, there was a span of 8 bases. Full variable domain (remainder filled in from reference TRBV7-9 and TRBJ1-2): DTGVSQNPRHKITKRGQNVTFRCDPISEHNRLYWYRQTLGQGPEFLTYFQNEAQLEKSRLLSDRFSAERPKGSFSTLEIQRTEQGDSAMYLCASSLGQENYGYTFGSGTRLTVV.

This clone was recorded a few times. J is TRBJ1-2 and V is TRBV7-9; tentative D call: TRBD1 (5 bases). Trimming removed 1 base at V and 8 bases at J, with 14 bases between. From germline, CDR1 is SEHNR and CDR2 FQNEAQ (reference sequence). This CDR3 spans 14 amino acids. CDR3: CASSLVDWGDGYTF. The DNA for the CDR3 is TGTGCCAGCAGCTTAGTCGATTGGGGGGACGGCTACACCTTC.

This clone was observed a handful of times. The V call is TRBV5-1, the J call TRBJ2-7; unclear D gene. Trimming left V 1 base short and J 6 bases short, with 8 bases between. CDR1 SGHRS and CDR2 YFSETQ come from the germline V gene. This CDR3 has 12 amino acids. The CDR3 spells CASSLNSREQYF. The CDR3 DNA is TGCGCCAGCAGCTTGAACAGTCGCGAGCAGTACTTC. The whole variable domain, filled in from reference TRBV5-1 and TRBJ2-7, reads KAGVTQTPRYLIKTRGQQVTLSCSPISGHRSVSWYQQTPGQGLQFLFEYFSETQRNKGNFPGRFSGRQFSNSRSEMNVSTLELGDSALYLCASSLNSREQYFGPGTRLTVT.

This clone has just one count. This chain uses TRBV11-2 with TRBJ2-5, with D uncertain. The CDR3 is 11 amino acids. Trimming removed 5 bases at V and 7 bases at J, with 8 bases between. Germline CDR1 is SGHAT and CDR2 is FQNNGV. The CDR3 region is CASSPGRTQYF. The CDR3 coding sequence is TGTGCCAGCAGCCCGGGTAGGACCCAGTACTTC. The variable domain in full, with the rest retrieved from reference TRBV11-2 and TRBJ2-5, is EAGVAQSPRYKIIEKRQSVAFWCNPISGHATLYWYQQILGQGPKLLIQFQNNGVVDDSQLPKDRFSAERLKGVDSTLKIQPAKLEDSAVYLCASSPGRTQYFGPGTRLLVL.

The V call is TRBV4-2, the J call TRBJ2-3, with 9 bases matching TRBD1. Germline V gene sequence: CDR1 LGHNA, CDR2 YNFKEQ. The CDR3 consists of 20 residues. Unmatched junction bases numbered 19, after V lost 4 bases and J lost 2 bases. The CDR3 loop is CASSPRRGQGSFADTDTQYF. CDR3 DNA sequence: TGTGCCAGCAGCCCACGCCGCGGACAGGGGAGTTTTGCCGACACAGATACGCAGTATTTT.

The V call is TRBV6-1, the J call TRBJ2-7, with no clear D. Germline values: CDR1 MNHNS, CDR2 SASEGT. Between the trimmed V and J ends, which lost 4 bases and 5 bases, there was a span of 18 bases. There are 15 residues in the CDR3. The CDR3 reads CASSAVNLQTHEQYF. CDR3 coding DNA: TGTGCCAGCAGTGCGGTTAATCTGCAAACCCACGAGCAGTACTTC.

V gene TRBV7-2 combines with J gene TRBJ2-7; 7 bases are shared with TRBD2. Per the germline V gene, CDR1 is SGHTA and CDR2 is FQGNSA. The V segment lost 1 base and the J segment 2 bases; nucleotides outside the gene matches: 5. There are 15 residues in the CDR3. CDR3 DNA sequence: TGTGCCAGCAGCTTAGAAGCGGGGCAGCCCTACGAGCAGTACTTC. This gives the protein CASSLEAGQPYEQYF.

This chain links TRBV7-7 with TRBJ2-5, with 7 nucleotides matching TRBD2. This CDR3 is 15 amino acids long. Germline loops: CDR1 SSHAT, CDR2 FNYEAQ (reference sequence). J lost 0 bases, V lost 5 bases, and 6 bases had no gene match. The CDR3 protein is CASSRLLANQETQYF. CDR3 bases: TGTGCCAGCAGCCGCCTACTAGCGAACCAAGAGACCCAGTACTTC. The whole variable domain, filled in from reference TRBV7-7 and TRBJ2-5, reads GAGVSQSPRYKVTKRGQDVTLRCDPISSHATLYWYQQALGQGPEFLTYFNYEAQPDKSGLPSDRFSAERPEGSISTLTIQRTEQRDSAMYRCASSRLLANQETQYFGPGTRLLVL.

Relative to its sample, this clone is medium-sized. The V call is TRBV5-1, the J call TRBJ1-2; 7 positions agree with TRBD1. Germline CDR1 SGHRS, CDR2 YFSETQ. Unmatched junction bases numbered 5, after V lost 2 bases and J lost 4 bases. The CDR3 has 14 residues. CDR3 amino acids: CASSLGTEPYGYTF. In DNA, the CDR3 is TGCGCCAGCAGCTTAGGGACAGAGCCCTATGGCTACACCTTC.

In regard to this clone: At one end the junction does not follow the germline gene, possibly because of a read error. The chain has TRBV7-9 and TRBJ1-2; tentative D call: TRBD1 (6 bases). This CDR3 is 16 amino acids long. From germline, CDR1 is SEHNR and CDR2 FQNEAQ (reference sequence). Written as DNA, the CDR3 is TGTTCCAGCAGCTTAACTACCGGGACATATCTTGATGGCTACACCTTC. Translating gives CSSSLTTGTYLDGYTF.

The V call is TRBV27, the J call TRBJ2-7; 7 bases are shared with TRBD1. With V trimmed by 3 bases and J by 4 bases, 3 bases remained unmatched. The length of the CDR3 is 13 residues. Germline V gene sequence: CDR1 MNHEY, CDR2 SMNVEV (reference sequence). The CDR3 sequence: CASSLETGYEQYF. The CDR3 DNA is TGTGCCAGCAGTTTGGAGACAGGGTACGAGCAGTACTTC.

V gene TRBV27 combines with J gene TRBJ1-1; 7 bases line up with TRBD1. Losses at the gene ends were 6 bases for V and 3 bases for J; bases not matched to a gene: 7. Germline V CDR1 and CDR2: MNHEY, SMNVEV (reference sequence). CDR3 length equals 14 residues. CDR3 region: CASRNTGAYTEAFF. CDR3 DNA: TGTGCCAGCAGGAATACAGGGGCCTACACTGAAGCTTTCTTT.

J is TRBJ2-2 and V is TRBV9; D remains unclear. Deletions cut 5 bases from V and 1 base from J, with 6 bases between. Germline values: CDR1 SGDLS, CDR2 YYNGEE. There are 13 residues in the CDR3. The CDR3 sequence: CASSTQNTGELFF. Written as DNA, the CDR3 is TGTGCCAGCAGTACTCAGAACACCGGGGAGCTGTTTTTT. Combining the CDR3 with reference TRBV9 and TRBJ2-2 gives the whole variable domain DSGVTQTPKHLITATGQRVTLRCSPRSGDLSVYWYQQSLDQGLQFLIQYYNGEERAKGNILERFSAQQFPDLHSELNLSSLELGDSALYFCASSTQNTGELFFGEGSRLTVL.

The CDR3 protein is CATYPGGANTGELFF. The CDR3 DNA follows: TGTGCCACCTATCCAGGCGGGGCGAACACCGGGGAGCTGTTTTTT. V is TRBV4-2 and J is TRBJ2-2, with TRBD2 as a possible D gene (6 bases). Germline-derived CDR1 and CDR2 are LGHNA and YNFKEQ. V lost 10 bases and J lost 0, with 15 bases in between. This CDR3 is 15 amino acids long.

This sequence joins TRBV28 and TRBJ2-3; D ambiguous. V lost 3 bases, J lost 8 bases, and 9 bases lay in between. Looked up from germline, CDR1 is MDHEN and CDR2 is SYDVKM. The CDR3 is made up of 12 amino acids. In nucleotides, the CDR3 is TGTGCCAGCAGTTTTAGAGTTGGTACGCAGTATTTT. Its protein is CASSFRVGTQYF.

The genes are TRBV4-1 and TRBJ1-4; unclear D gene. The CDR3 extends over 16 amino acids. Germline V gene lookup returns CDR1 MGHRA and CDR2 YSYEKL. V lost 1 base and J lost 7, with 16 bases in between. CDR3 protein: CASSQGTTARGEKLFF. CDR3 sequence (DNA): TGCGCCAGCAGCCAAGGGACGACCGCCCGGGGTGAAAAACTGTTTTTT.

The chain has TRBV5-5 and TRBJ2-7; TRBD1 aligns across 7 bases. V lost 6 bases, J lost 3 bases, and 3 bases stayed unmatched. In germline, CDR1 is SGHKS, CDR2 YYEKEE (reference sequence). This CDR3 comprises 12 residues. The CDR3, as DNA: TGTGCCAGCACTGGACAGGACTACGAGCAGTACTTC. Translated, it gives CASTGQDYEQYF.

This chain links TRBV4-1 with TRBJ2-2; D may be TRBD1 (6 bases). The V gene's germline CDR1 is MGHRA and CDR2 YSYEKL. The ends were cut back, 2 bases at V and 4 bases at J, with 8 bases in the middle. CDR3 size: 14 residues. CDR3 region: CASSQTGFTGELFF. The DNA of the CDR3 is TGCGCCAGCAGCCAAACAGGGTTCACCGGGGAGCTGTTTTTT.

Comment on this clone: Other DNA sequences from this sample encode an identical CDR3 as well. The V call is TRBV19, the J call TRBJ1-2; D might be TRBD1 (6 bases). Germline-derived CDR1 and CDR2 are LNHDA and SQIVND (reference sequence). CDR3 length equals 15 residues. The germline V and J ends were trimmed by 4 bases and 1 base, with 13 bases remaining between them. This chain's CDR3 is CASSTLAGDNYGYTF. The CDR3 DNA reads as TGTGCCAGTAGTACCCTTGCAGGGGATAACTATGGCTACACCTTC.

In this sample, this clone turned up once. The chain employs TRBV7-2 and TRBJ1-1, with 12 bases that match TRBD1. Losses at the gene ends were 1 base for V and 5 bases for J; bases not matched to a gene: 8. The CDR3 is 17 amino acids. Germline CDR1 reads SGHTA; CDR2 reads FQGNSA. Here the CDR3 reads CASSLVGTGGIRTEAFF. CDR3 nucleotides: TGTGCCAGCAGCTTAGTTGGGACAGGGGGCATTAGGACTGAAGCTTTCTTT.

J is TRBJ2-7 and V is TRBV27, with TRBD1 matching over 8 bases. Germline trimming cut 8 bases from V and 2 bases from J; bases unmatched to any gene: 14. The CDR3 spans 16 residues. Looked up from germline, CDR1 is MNHEY and CDR2 is SMNVEV (reference sequence). CDR3 coding DNA: TGTGCCAGCGCCTTCCGTCTCGGGACAGGCCCCTACGAGCAGTACTTC. Translated, it gives CASAFRLGTGPYEQYF.

The chain carries TRBV6-1 and TRBJ1-4; TRBD1 matches 7 bases. The CDR3 sequence is 17 residues long. V shed 2 bases, J shed 3 bases, and the junction held 9 bases outside the gene matches. The V gene's germline CDR1 is MNHNS and CDR2 SASEGT. Here the CDR3 reads CASSEPGQSAANEKLFF. The CDR3 DNA reads as TGTGCCAGCAGTGAACCGGGACAGTCCGCAGCTAATGAAAAACTGTTTTTT.

This chain uses TRBV7-6 with TRBJ2-7; 7 bases map to TRBD1. V dropped 4 bases and J dropped 5; count of bases not matched to a gene: 5. The CDR3 length is 13 residues. The germline V gene has CDR1 SGHVS and CDR2 FNYEAQ. DNA of the CDR3: TGTGCCAGCAGCTCTCGACAGGGCAACGAGCAGTACTTC. Protein: CASSSRQGNEQYF.

The rearrangement uses TRBV18 and TRBJ2-1; 7 bases match TRBD1. V lost 3 bases and J lost 7; bases outside the gene matches: 12. This CDR3 has 16 residues. Germline V gene sequence: CDR1 KGHSH, CDR2 LQKENI. The CDR3 DNA sequence: TGTGCCAGCTCACCCCCCCGGGTATTGGACAGGAATGAGCAGTTCTTC. Its protein product is CASSPPRVLDRNEQFF.

The chain has TRBV19 and TRBJ1-1; TRBD1 agrees at 10 bases. The CDR3 length is 15 residues. Per the germline V gene, CDR1 is LNHDA and CDR2 is SQIVND (reference sequence). Unmatched junction bases numbered 6, after V lost 4 bases and J lost 4 bases. CDR3 sequence (DNA): TGTGCCAGTAGTACAGGGACAGGGGTGGTCACTGAAGCTTTCTTT. Translation gives CASSTGTGVVTEAFF.

The J gene is TRBJ2-7, the V gene TRBV28; unclear D gene. CDR3 length: 13 residues. Trimming stripped 1 base from V and 4 bases from J, with 8 bases between. Germline V gene lookup returns CDR1 MDHEN and CDR2 SYDVKM. The CDR3 sequence is CASSLLPLYEQYF. The CDR3 nucleotides read TGTGCCAGCAGTTTATTGCCACTATACGAGCAGTACTTC.

The chain has TRBV5-6 and TRBJ2-5; no clear D gene. V was clipped by 4 bases and J by 3 bases, with 4 bases between them. The germline V gene encodes CDR1 SGHDT and CDR2 YYEEEE. CDR3 length: 11 residues. CDR3 sequence reads: CASSEEETQYF. CDR3 nucleotides: TGTGCCAGCAGCGAGGAAGAGACCCAGTACTTC.